A selection of T cell receptor beta chains follows, all from one sample in a study of cytomegalovirus exposure and HLA in healthy donors. Some clones are missing from TCRdb's copy, which holds only in-frame ones; the method was immunoSEQ multiplex PCR. Altogether approximately 140,000 clones are present, roughly 84% being singletons, with the ten largest covering about 1.2%. Sequenced sample: PBMCs. The source of these receptors is a girl aged 2-10 years in good health and CMV-seronegative. CDR3s include the opening cysteine and the closing phenylalanine or tryptophan. Each record gives: J gene, clone size, D gene, V gene, CDR3 protein, CDR3 DNA. D genes are given only for firm matches. Clone size is stated in some rows and not others, as once, few, many or a class when expanded.

J gene: TRBJ2-5
clone size: -
D gene: TRBD2
V gene: TRBV28
CDR3 protein: CASSRTSGFQETQYF
CDR3 DNA: TGTGCCAGCAGCAGGACTAGCGGATTCCAAGAGACCCAGTACTTC

J gene: TRBJ2-7
clone size: few
D gene: TRBD2
V gene: TRBV13
CDR3 protein: CASSLARDYHYEQYF
CDR3 DNA: TGTGCCAGCAGCTTAGCCCGGGACTATCACTACGAGCAGTACTTC

J gene: TRBJ2-7
clone size: -
D gene: TRBD1
V gene: TRBV27
CDR3 protein: CASRITGTGYYEQYF
CDR3 DNA: TGTGCCAGCAGAATCACCGGGACAGGGTACTACGAGCAGTACTTC

J gene: TRBJ2-7
clone size: few
D gene: -
V gene: TRBV10-3
CDR3 protein: CAKQVAVSTTSYEQYF
CDR3 DNA: TGTGCCAAACAGGTTGCCGTTTCCACAACCTCCTACGAGCAGTACTTC

J gene: TRBJ1-1
clone size: -
D gene: -
V gene: TRBV19
CDR3 protein: CASSESMNTEAFF
CDR3 DNA: TGTGCCAGTAGCGAGAGCATGAACACTGAAGCTTTCTTT

J gene: TRBJ2-3
clone size: -
D gene: TRBD2
V gene: TRBV29-1
CDR3 protein: CSVEGRLAMTDTQYF
CDR3 DNA: TGCAGCGTTGAAGGGCGACTAGCGATGACAGATACGCAGTATTTT

J gene: TRBJ2-3
clone size: -
D gene: TRBD2
V gene: TRBV5-1
CDR3 protein: CASILTSGSTDTQYF
CDR3 DNA: TGCGCCAGCATCCTGACTAGCGGGAGCACAGATACGCAGTATTTT

J gene: TRBJ2-1
clone size: few
D gene: TRBD1
V gene: TRBV29-1
CDR3 protein: CSVVGQGYNEQFF
CDR3 DNA: TGCAGCGTTGTAGGACAGGGCTACAATGAGCAGTTCTTC

J gene: TRBJ2-3
clone size: few
D gene: -
V gene: TRBV23-1
CDR3 protein: CASSLAYTDTQYF
CDR3 DNA: TGCGCCAGCAGTCTTGCGTACACAGATACGCAGTATTTT

J gene: TRBJ1-2
clone size: -
D gene: -
V gene: TRBV5-1
CDR3 protein: CASSLTGSGYTF
CDR3 DNA: TGCGCCAGCAGCTTGACAGGGTCTGGCTACACCTTC

J gene: TRBJ2-7
clone size: -
D gene: -
V gene: TRBV6-5
CDR3 protein: CAASRGPNYEQYF
CDR3 DNA: TGTGCCGCTAGTAGGGGCCCGAACTACGAGCAGTACTTC

J gene: TRBJ2-5
clone size: -
D gene: TRBD1
V gene: TRBV6-6
CDR3 protein: CASTRGETQYF
CDR3 DNA: TGTGCCAGCACCAGGGGGGAGACCCAGTACTTC

J gene: TRBJ1-1
clone size: -
D gene: -
V gene: TRBV7-6
CDR3 protein: CASSFRTGTEAFF
CDR3 DNA: TGTGCCAGCAGCTTTCGCACGGGCACTGAAGCTTTCTTT

J gene: TRBJ2-1
clone size: -
D gene: -
V gene: TRBV7-3
CDR3 protein: CASSSSTTSGYNEQFF
CDR3 DNA: TGTGCCAGCAGCTCCTCGACGACTTCGGGGTACAATGAGCAGTTCTTC

J gene: TRBJ1-4
clone size: once
D gene: TRBD1
V gene: TRBV27
CDR3 protein: CASSPGTDYNEKLFF
CDR3 DNA: TGTGCCAGCAGTCCCGGGACAGACTATAATGAAAAACTGTTTTTT

J gene: TRBJ2-1
clone size: -
D gene: -
V gene: TRBV19
CDR3 protein: CASSKTTPSSYNEQFF
CDR3 DNA: TGTGCCAGTAGTAAGACGACTCCCAGCTCCTACAATGAGCAGTTCTTC

J gene: TRBJ2-3
clone size: -
D gene: TRBD2
V gene: TRBV5-4
CDR3 protein: CASSWDYNTDTQYF
CDR3 DNA: TGTGCCAGCAGCTGGGACTACAACACAGATACGCAGTATTTT

J gene: TRBJ2-3
clone size: -
D gene: -
V gene: TRBV19
CDR3 protein: CASSVGPGDTQYF
CDR3 DNA: TGTGCCAGTAGTGTTGGGCCGGGGGATACGCAGTATTTT

J gene: TRBJ1-2
clone size: -
D gene: -
V gene: TRBV6-1
CDR3 protein: CASSENREGNYGYTF
CDR3 DNA: TGTGCCAGCAGTGAAAACAGGGAGGGAAACTATGGCTACACCTTC

J gene: TRBJ1-5
clone size: -
D gene: -
V gene: TRBV27
CDR3 protein: CASSLSQGNQPQHF
CDR3 DNA: TGTGCCAGCAGTTTGAGTCAGGGCAATCAGCCCCAGCATTTT

J gene: TRBJ2-5
clone size: once
D gene: TRBD1
V gene: TRBV28
CDR3 protein: CASSLSRSGQGGETQYF
CDR3 DNA: TGTGCCAGCAGTTTATCGCGCTCGGGACAGGGAGGAGAGACCCAGTACTTC

J gene: TRBJ1-3
clone size: once
D gene: TRBD1
V gene: TRBV10-3
CDR3 protein: CAISGPQGVNSGNTIYF
CDR3 DNA: TGTGCCATCAGTGGACCACAGGGGGTGAACTCTGGAAACACCATATATTTT

J gene: TRBJ1-1
clone size: -
D gene: TRBD1
V gene: TRBV10-3
CDR3 protein: CAISETGGGGTEAFF
CDR3 DNA: TGTGCCATCAGCGAGACAGGGGGGGGTGGCACTGAAGCTTTCTTT

J gene: TRBJ2-1
clone size: -
D gene: -
V gene: TRBV10-1
CDR3 protein: CASSDIGVGRGYNEQFF
CDR3 DNA: TGCGCCAGCAGTGATATTGGGGTAGGGAGAGGGTACAATGAGCAGTTCTTC

J gene: TRBJ1-5
clone size: -
D gene: -
V gene: TRBV4-1
CDR3 protein: CASSPGQGNQPQHF
CDR3 DNA: TGCGCCAGCAGCCCAGGGCAGGGCAATCAGCCCCAGCATTTT

J gene: TRBJ1-1
clone size: -
D gene: -
V gene: TRBV29-1
CDR3 protein: CSTVGGSKGSEAFF
CDR3 DNA: TGCAGCACCGTCGGGGGATCGAAGGGCTCTGAAGCTTTCTTT

J gene: TRBJ2-1
clone size: -
D gene: TRBD1
V gene: TRBV25-1
CDR3 protein: CASSEKGDRVKSYNEQFF
CDR3 DNA: TGTGCCAGCAGTGAGAAGGGAGACAGGGTAAAAAGTTACAATGAGCAGTTCTTC

J gene: TRBJ2-3
clone size: -
D gene: -
V gene: TRBV7-8
CDR3 protein: CASSPGQGLMADTQYF
CDR3 DNA: TGTGCCAGCAGCCCTGGACAGGGACTAATGGCAGATACGCAGTATTTT

J gene: TRBJ1-2
clone size: -
D gene: -
V gene: TRBV9
CDR3 protein: CASSAYAQGYGYTF
CDR3 DNA: TGTGCCAGCAGCGCATACGCTCAGGGTTACGGCTACACCTTC

J gene: TRBJ2-1
clone size: -
D gene: TRBD2
V gene: TRBV2
CDR3 protein: CASNDLGLAGESSVYEQFF
CDR3 DNA: TGTGCCAGCAACGACCTAGGGCTAGCGGGAGAATCGTCAGTCTATGAGCAGTTCTTC

J gene: TRBJ1-2
clone size: -
D gene: TRBD1
V gene: TRBV5-1
CDR3 protein: CASSPGGANYGYTF
CDR3 DNA: TGCGCCAGCAGCCCAGGGGGCGCAAACTATGGCTACACCTTC

J gene: TRBJ2-1
clone size: once
D gene: -
V gene: TRBV5-1
CDR3 protein: CASGRDSNYNEQFF
CDR3 DNA: TGCGCCAGCGGCCGGGACTCAAATTACAATGAGCAGTTCTTC

J gene: TRBJ2-2
clone size: -
D gene: TRBD2
V gene: TRBV28
CDR3 protein: CASSDPGLAGGFLTGELFF
CDR3 DNA: TGTGCCAGCAGTGATCCGGGACTAGCGGGGGGCTTTCTAACCGGGGAGCTGTTTTTT

J gene: TRBJ1-4
clone size: -
D gene: -
V gene: TRBV13
CDR3 protein: CASSSLRNEKLFF
CDR3 DNA: TGTGCCAGCAGCTCGTTACGGAATGAAAAACTGTTTTTT

J gene: TRBJ2-7
clone size: -
D gene: -
V gene: TRBV18
CDR3 protein: CASSPWAVGDEQYF
CDR3 DNA: TGTGCCAGCTCACCATGGGCCGTGGGAGACGAGCAGTACTTC

J gene: TRBJ1-2
clone size: few
D gene: -
V gene: TRBV29-1
CDR3 protein: CSVGAKFAFDGYTF
CDR3 DNA: TGCAGCGTTGGGGCGAAGTTCGCCTTTGATGGCTACACCTTC

J gene: TRBJ2-5
clone size: -
D gene: -
V gene: TRBV14
CDR3 protein: CASSQGRTGTQYF
CDR3 DNA: TGTGCCAGCAGCCAAGGTCGTACCGGGACCCAGTACTTC

J gene: TRBJ2-2
clone size: few
D gene: -
V gene: TRBV4-1
CDR3 protein: CASSLSSTGELFF
CDR3 DNA: TGCGCCAGCAGCCTGAGCTCCACCGGGGAGCTGTTTTTT

J gene: TRBJ2-2
clone size: once
D gene: TRBD2
V gene: TRBV19
CDR3 protein: CASSHGLLAGGPVGAGELFF
CDR3 DNA: TGTGCCAGTAGTCATGGCCTACTAGCGGGAGGCCCGGTGGGGGCCGGGGAGCTGTTTTTT

J gene: TRBJ1-2
clone size: -
D gene: -
V gene: TRBV4-2
CDR3 protein: CASSQDPQYGYTF
CDR3 DNA: TGTGCCAGCAGCCAAGATCCCCAATATGGCTACACCTTC

J gene: TRBJ2-2
clone size: -
D gene: -
V gene: TRBV5-1
CDR3 protein: CASRGVGAGELFF
CDR3 DNA: TGCGCCAGCCGCGGTGTCGGGGCCGGGGAGCTGTTTTTT

J gene: TRBJ1-5
clone size: once
D gene: -
V gene: TRBV12-5
CDR3 protein: CASGLVLGRANSNQPQHF
CDR3 DNA: TGTGCTAGTGGTTTGGTACTTGGCAGGGCGAATAGCAATCAGCCCCAGCATTTT

J gene: TRBJ2-5
clone size: -
D gene: -
V gene: TRBV29-1
CDR3 protein: CSVYDTWETQYF
CDR3 DNA: TGCAGCGTTTACGACACATGGGAGACCCAGTACTTC

J gene: TRBJ1-1
clone size: -
D gene: TRBD1
V gene: TRBV11-2
CDR3 protein: CASSLVGGQGLNTEAFF
CDR3 DNA: TGTGCCAGCAGCTTAGTAGGCGGACAGGGCCTGAACACTGAAGCTTTCTTT

J gene: TRBJ2-3
clone size: few
D gene: TRBD2
V gene: TRBV28
CDR3 protein: CASSLVERGGRGDTQYF
CDR3 DNA: TGTGCCAGCAGTTTAGTAGAGCGGGGGGGCCGAGGTGATACGCAGTATTTT

J gene: TRBJ1-2
clone size: -
D gene: TRBD1
V gene: TRBV27
CDR3 protein: CASSWDRDRGLLF
CDR3 DNA: TGTGCCAGCAGTTGGGACCGGGACAGGGGGCTTCTCTTC

J gene: TRBJ1-1
clone size: -
D gene: -
V gene: TRBV29-1
CDR3 protein: CSVESRFNEAFF
CDR3 DNA: TGCAGCGTTGAATCTAGGTTTAATGAAGCTTTCTTT

J gene: TRBJ2-2
clone size: -
D gene: -
V gene: TRBV30
CDR3 protein: CAEFRDTGELFF
CDR3 DNA: TGTGCCGAATTCCGGGACACCGGGGAGCTGTTTTTT

J gene: TRBJ2-1
clone size: -
D gene: TRBD2
V gene: TRBV2
CDR3 protein: CASSGAGGKNEQFF
CDR3 DNA: TGTGCCAGCTCGGGTGCGGGGGGGAAGAATGAGCAGTTCTTC

J gene: TRBJ1-1
clone size: few
D gene: TRBD1
V gene: TRBV30
CDR3 protein: CAWTTGTGRGTEAFF
CDR3 DNA: TGTGCCTGGACCACGGGGACAGGGAGGGGCACTGAAGCTTTCTTT

J gene: TRBJ1-2
clone size: few
D gene: TRBD1
V gene: TRBV6-1
CDR3 protein: CASSAGTGIYGYTF
CDR3 DNA: TGTGCCAGCAGTGCCGGGACAGGGATCTATGGCTACACCTTC

J gene: TRBJ1-4
clone size: -
D gene: -
V gene: TRBV7-9
CDR3 protein: CASSHYWGGKTNEKLFF
CDR3 DNA: TGTGCCAGCAGCCATTATTGGGGAGGGAAAACTAATGAAAAACTGTTTTTT

J gene: TRBJ2-7
clone size: -
D gene: TRBD2
V gene: TRBV4-1
CDR3 protein: CASSRDLRLAGGPYEQYF
CDR3 DNA: TGCGCCAGCAGCCGAGACCTTAGACTAGCGGGGGGGCCCTACGAGCAGTACTTC

J gene: TRBJ2-1
clone size: -
D gene: TRBD2
V gene: TRBV4-1
CDR3 protein: CASSQSLREGFDEQFF
CDR3 DNA: TGCGCCAGCAGCCAATCCCTGCGGGAGGGTTTTGATGAGCAGTTCTTC

J gene: TRBJ2-7
clone size: -
D gene: -
V gene: TRBV28
CDR3 protein: CASSGSSYEQYF
CDR3 DNA: TGTGCCAGCAGTGGGAGCTCCTACGAGCAGTACTTC